This is a list of T cell receptor beta chains from one sample in a study of shared clonotypes between healthy human individuals. The data were produced by immunoSEQ multiplex PCR, yet TCRdb's version contains in-frame clones alone and is incomplete. The repertoire includes roughly 2,000,000 clones, around 93% of them detected once, and roughly 1.7% sits in the top ten. The sequencing sample was made of naive CD8+ T cells from PBMCs. The receptor source for this set is a man aged 18 to 29 in good health. Some clones in this sample may be carry-over from other donors' samples. CDR3s include the opening cysteine and the closing phenylalanine or tryptophan. D genes are given only for firm matches.

d_gene: TRBD2
j_gene: TRBJ2-7
v_gene: TRBV11-2
CDR3aa: CASSLSGILYEQYF
CDR3nt: TGTGCCAGCAGCTTGAGCGGGATACTCTACGAGCAGTACTTC

d_gene: .
j_gene: TRBJ1-5
v_gene: TRBV15
CDR3aa: CATSRATANQPQHF
CDR3nt: TGTGCCACCAGCAGAGCCACAGCCAATCAGCCCCAGCATTTT

d_gene: .
j_gene: TRBJ1-1
v_gene: TRBV14
CDR3aa: CASSPRPHTEAFF
CDR3nt: TGTGCCAGCAGCCCCCGTCCTCACACTGAAGCTTTCTTT

d_gene: .
j_gene: TRBJ2-5
v_gene: TRBV11-1
CDR3aa: CASSLPRGAQGETQYF
CDR3nt: TGTGCCAGCAGCTTGCCCAGGGGGGCGCAGGGGGAGACCCAGTACTTC

d_gene: TRBD2
j_gene: TRBJ2-1
v_gene: TRBV28
CDR3aa: CATQEGLAGGYEQFF
CDR3nt: TGTGCCACACAAGAGGGACTAGCGGGAGGATATGAGCAGTTCTTC

d_gene: .
j_gene: TRBJ2-2
v_gene: TRBV23-1
CDR3aa: CASSQSPRGDSPSSTGELFF
CDR3nt: TGCGCCAGCAGTCAATCGCCGCGGGGGGACAGTCCGTCGAGCACCGGGGAGCTGTTTTTT

d_gene: .
j_gene: TRBJ2-7
v_gene: TRBV6-1
CDR3aa: CASSEWRGPPYEQYF
CDR3nt: TGTGCCAGCAGTGAATGGAGGGGCCCCCCCTACGAGCAGTACTTC

d_gene: .
j_gene: TRBJ2-6
v_gene: TRBV28
CDR3aa: CASSFRWGSTSPGANVLTF
CDR3nt: TGTGCCAGCAGTTTTCGTTGGGGATCCACGAGCCCTGGGGCCAACGTCCTGACTTTC

d_gene: .
j_gene: TRBJ2-2
v_gene: TRBV15
CDR3aa: CATSRDWAGTGELFF
CDR3nt: TGTGCCACCAGCAGAGATTGGGCGGGAACCGGGGAGCTGTTTTTT

d_gene: TRBD1
j_gene: TRBJ2-4
v_gene: TRBV6-5
CDR3aa: CASSPGQGGNIQYF
CDR3nt: TGTGCCAGCAGCCCTGGACAGGGGGGGAACATTCAGTACTTC

d_gene: .
j_gene: TRBJ2-1
v_gene: TRBV6-6
CDR3aa: CASSPTSPGEQFF
CDR3nt: TGTGCCAGCAGCCCGACTAGTCCGGGTGAGCAGTTCTTC